The entry that follows covers one T cell receptor beta chain sequence. What it binds is not known. Trimming stripped 0 bases from V and 4 bases from J, with 9 bases between. Germline V gene lookup returns CDR1 LGHNA and CDR2 YNFKEQ. The length of the CDR3 is 14 residues. The data are from a study of T cell clonotyping in hematopoietic cell transplantation. Points from the study as a whole: Cells were unsorted, so CD4 and CD8 contributions were not separated. At the given depth, recipient repertoires were over 97% de novo clonotypes.

Regarding time point: recipient sample about 28 days before transplant, after cytoreduction. TCRdb keeps only in-frame clones here, not all; method: immunoSEQ multiplex PCR. The table records about 41,000 clones, 85% of them present only once. This chain uses TRBV4-2 with TRBJ2-5; D is uncertain. The sequence came from a man aged 55 to 70 with acute myeloid leukemia. Some clones in this sample may be carry-over from other donors' samples. The sample in question was peripheral blood mononuclear cells, obtained before stem cell transplant. The CDR3 bases are TGTGCCAGCAGCCAAGATCGGGCCCGAGAGACCCAGTACTTC. Its protein is CASSQDRARETQYF.